This T cell receptor (beta chain) was observed in a study of cytomegalovirus exposure and HLA in healthy donors. Libraries were prepared by immunoSEQ multiplex PCR; TCRdb keeps only in-frame clonotypes and omits some of them. The table includes 55,000 to 65,000 clones, roughly 96% detected once. This clone was recorded once. Germline-derived CDR1 and CDR2 are LNHDA and SQIVND (reference sequence). Trimming stripped 3 bases from V and 3 bases from J, with 14 bases between. This CDR3 has 15 amino acids. The chain uses TRBV19 and TRBJ1-1, with D possibly being TRBD1 (5 bases). The source material was PBMCs. The origin of this receptor is a woman between 18 and 29 years old in good health and CMV-seropositive. CDR3 sequence: CASSMERSGDTEAFF. CDR3 DNA: TGTGCCAGTAGTATGGAAAGGTCGGGGGACACTGAAGCTTTCTTT.